These 19 T cell receptor beta chains were all obtained from the same sample, sequenced in a study of cytomegalovirus exposure and HLA in healthy donors. Measured with immunoSEQ multiplex PCR; TCRdb has only the in-frame clones, and not every one. The sample yields 160,000 or so clones, 85% to 90% seen once. Sequencing input: PBMCs. Receptor source: a woman aged 30 to 39 in good health and CMV-seronegative.

The chain is built from TRBV5-6 and TRBJ2-1, with 9 bases lining up with TRBD1. Trimming removed 4 bases from V and 6 bases from J; junction bases left unmatched: 2. The CDR3 sequence is 13 residues long. Germline V gene data show CDR1 as SGHDT and CDR2 as YYEEEE. The CDR3 sequence: CASSLGQGNEQFF. Written as DNA, the CDR3 is TGTGCCAGCAGCCTGGGACAGGGCAATGAGCAGTTCTTC.

The chain employs TRBV7-8 and TRBJ1-4; maybe TRBD1 (5 bases). Per the germline V gene, CDR1 is SGHVS and CDR2 is FQNEAQ. V lost 1 base and J lost 10, with 19 bases in between. The CDR3 covers 16 residues. The CDR3 sequence: CASSLGAGPSLRKLFF. Written as DNA, the CDR3 is TGTGCCAGCAGCTTAGGGGCGGGACCAAGTCTCCGAAAACTGTTTTTT.

V usage is TRBV27 and J usage is TRBJ2-1, with 8 bases fitting TRBD2. This CDR3 region has 16 residues. CDR1 is MNHEY, CDR2 SMNVEV, per germline (reference sequence). Losses at the gene ends were 5 bases for V and 4 bases for J; bases not matched to a gene: 10. The CDR3 reads CASSITSGGAYNEQFF. The CDR3 DNA follows: TGTGCCAGCAGTATTACAAGCGGGGGAGCTTACAATGAGCAGTTCTTC.

The V and J genes are TRBV11-2 and TRBJ2-1, with D possibly matching TRBD1 (5 bases). Germline CDR1 reads SGHAT; CDR2 reads FQNNGV. The V end lost 5 bases, the J end lost 0 bases, and 14 bases lay between the germline ends. The CDR3 is made up of 16 amino acids. CDR3: CASSRRADSSYNEQFF. In DNA form, the CDR3 reads TGTGCCAGCAGCCGCAGAGCCGACAGCTCCTACAATGAGCAGTTCTTC.

This clone came up once. The V and J genes are TRBV2 and TRBJ2-7, with a tentative D call TRBD1 (5 bases). Between the trimmed V and J ends, which lost 6 bases and 5 bases, there was a span of 8 bases. CDR1 and CDR2 from the germline V gene are SNHLY and FYNNEI. The CDR3 extends over 11 amino acids. The CDR3 DNA sequence: TGTGCCAGCAGGAGACAGCACGAGCAGTACTTC. This encodes CASRRQHEQYF.

V usage is TRBV6-5 and J usage is TRBJ2-7; weak D call: TRBD2 (5 bases). V lost 0 bases to trimming and J lost 1 base, with 10 bases between them. This CDR3 is 15 amino acids long. CDR1 is MNHEY and CDR2 is SVGAGI in the germline V gene. Here the CDR3 reads CASSYSRGSSYEQYF. The CDR3 nucleotides are TGTGCCAGCAGTTACTCGCGCGGGTCATCCTACGAGCAGTACTTC.

V gene TRBV10-3 combines with J gene TRBJ2-5, with D unclear. The V gene's germline CDR1 is ENHRY and CDR2 SYGVKD. The ends were cut back, 0 bases at V and 5 bases at J, with 10 bases in the middle. This CDR3 is built from 14 residues. CDR3 loop: CAISESTGAETQYF. The CDR3 DNA follows: TGTGCCATCAGTGAGTCGACTGGAGCGGAGACCCAGTACTTC.

This clone was picked up a small number of times. V usage is TRBV6-1 and J usage is TRBJ2-7; 10 bases align to TRBD1. Germline trimming cut 0 bases from V and 4 bases from J; bases unmatched to any gene: 3. The CDR3 is 15 residues long. Germline CDR1 MNHNS, CDR2 SASEGT. This chain's CDR3 is CASSEAWTGGYEQYF. The CDR3 bases are TGTGCCAGCAGTGAAGCTTGGACAGGGGGATACGAGCAGTACTTC.

The rearrangement joins TRBV5-1 to TRBJ2-1; 10 bases fit TRBD2. Trimming cost V 4 bases and J 2 bases; bases outside gene matches: 6. Germline CDR1 reads SGHRS; CDR2 reads YFSETQ. The CDR3 sequence is 16 residues long. This chain's CDR3 is CASSPDLAGAYNEQFF. Written as DNA, the CDR3 is TGCGCCAGCAGCCCGGACCTAGCGGGGGCCTACAATGAGCAGTTCTTC.

The chain joins TRBV9 to TRBJ1-3, with 9 bases fitting TRBD1. The germline V gene has CDR1 SGDLS and CDR2 YYNGEE. The V gene end was trimmed by 3 bases and the J gene end by 0 bases; junction bases not matched to a gene: 4. The CDR3 has 16 residues. CDR3 nucleotides: TGTGCCAGCAGCGCGGACAGGGGAATCTCTGGAAACACCATATATTTT. Translated, it gives CASSADRGISGNTIYF.

The chain has TRBV10-2 and TRBJ2-7, with D uncertain. Germline V gene data show CDR1 as WSHSY and CDR2 as SAAADI. The V and J ends lost 3 bases and 4 bases respectively, with 10 bases between them. The CDR3 sequence is 13 residues long. The CDR3 loop reads CASSEQQPYEQYF. Written as DNA, the CDR3 is TGCGCCAGCAGTGAACAACAGCCTTACGAGCAGTACTTC.

This clone has just one count. This chain joins TRBV10-3 and TRBJ2-1, with a possible D match to TRBD2 (6 bases). V was cut by 8 bases and J by 8 bases, with 16 bases left in between. Germline V gene data show CDR1 as ENHRY and CDR2 as SYGVKD. This CDR3 contains 13 residues. The CDR3: CAIGGAGLDEQFF. Written as DNA, the CDR3 is TGTGCCATCGGTGGGGCGGGGTTGGATGAGCAGTTCTTC.

V is TRBV4-1 and J is TRBJ1-3, with a possible D match to TRBD1 (5 bases). Looked up from germline, CDR1 is MGHRA and CDR2 is YSYEKL. The V end lost 6 bases, the J end lost 0 bases, and 9 bases lay between the germline ends. This CDR3 region has 14 residues. CDR3 in amino acids: CASSMDNSGNTIYF. Here the CDR3 DNA reads TGCGCCAGCAGTATGGACAACTCTGGAAACACCATATATTTT.

The chain is built from TRBV19 and TRBJ1-4, with D tentatively TRBD1 (5 bases). Germline V gene sequence: CDR1 LNHDA, CDR2 SQIVND (reference sequence). Trimming shortened V by 5 bases and J by 12 bases, and 10 bases separated the two germline ends. This CDR3 comprises 11 residues. The CDR3 reads CASSPDTQLFF. As DNA, the CDR3 is TGTGCCAGTAGTCCGGACACTCAACTGTTTTTT. Drawing the rest from reference TRBV19 and TRBJ1-4, the complete variable domain is DGGITQSPKYLFRKEGQNVTLSCEQNLNHDAMYWYRQDPGQGLRLIYYSQIVNDFQKGDIAEGYSVSREKKESFPLTVTSAQKNPTAFYLCASSPDTQLFFGSGTQLSVL.

The chain employs TRBV30 and TRBJ1-6; D perhaps matches TRBD1 (5 bases). V was shortened by 5 bases and J by 7 bases, with 9 bases between the two germline ends. The CDR3 has 12 residues. Germline lookup yields CDR1 GTSNPN and CDR2 SVGIG (reference sequence). The CDR3 nucleotides are TGTGCCTGGTTTCGGGGGAATTCACCCCTCCACTTT. This encodes CAWFRGNSPLHF. Drawing the rest from reference TRBV30 and TRBJ1-6, the complete variable domain is SQTIHQWPATLVQPVGSPLSLECTVEGTSNPNLYWYRQAAGRGLQLLFYSVGIGQISSEVPQNLSASRPQDRQFILSSKKLLLSDSGFYLCAWFRGNSPLHFGNGTRLTVT.

The CDR3 sequence: CANRPGTGREDEQFF. CDR3 in DNA: TGTGCCAACCGCCCCGGGACAGGGAGGGAGGATGAGCAGTTCTTC. This rearrangement joins TRBV10-3 to TRBJ2-1; TRBD1 matches 9 bases. Germline loops: CDR1 ENHRY, CDR2 SYGVKD. The CDR3 totals 15 residues. The ends lost 10 bases at V and 8 bases at J; junction bases unmatched: 15.

The chain has TRBV6-6 and TRBJ1-2; D is possibly TRBD1 (5 bases). V was pared by 0 bases and J by 5 bases, with 16 bases between. CDR3 size: 16 residues. In germline, CDR1 is MNHNY, CDR2 SVGAGI (reference sequence). CDR3 sequence (DNA): TGTGCCAGCAGTTACTCTCTTCGGACACCCCTATATGGCTACACCTTC. Encoded protein: CASSYSLRTPLYGYTF.

The genes are TRBV5-5 and TRBJ1-2; 7 nucleotides line up with TRBD1. Germline V lookup: CDR1 SGHKS, CDR2 YYEKEE (reference sequence). Trimming at V came to 0 bases and at J to 4 bases, leaving 15 bases not matched to a gene. The CDR3 length is 18 residues. The CDR3, as DNA: TGTGCCAGCAGCTTGGGACAGGGAAACGAGGGACGCCTCTATGGCTACACCTTC. This encodes CASSLGQGNEGRLYGYTF. The entire variable domain, with the rest obtained from reference TRBV5-5 and TRBJ1-2, is as follows: DAGVTQSPTHLIKTRGQQVTLRCSPISGHKSVSWYQQVLGQGPQFIFQYYEKEERGRGNFPDRFSARQFPNYSSELNVNALLLGDSALYLCASSLGQGNEGRLYGYTFGSGTRLTVV.

The chain links TRBV6-1 to TRBJ1-4, with TRBD1 matching 10 bases. The germline V gene encodes CDR1 MNHNS and CDR2 SASEGT. CDR3 size: 14 residues. V gave up 7 bases and J gave up 8 bases; unmatched junction bases: 7. CDR3: CASTWDRGQEKLFF. Here the CDR3 DNA reads TGTGCCAGCACCTGGGACAGGGGACAAGAAAAACTGTTTTTT.